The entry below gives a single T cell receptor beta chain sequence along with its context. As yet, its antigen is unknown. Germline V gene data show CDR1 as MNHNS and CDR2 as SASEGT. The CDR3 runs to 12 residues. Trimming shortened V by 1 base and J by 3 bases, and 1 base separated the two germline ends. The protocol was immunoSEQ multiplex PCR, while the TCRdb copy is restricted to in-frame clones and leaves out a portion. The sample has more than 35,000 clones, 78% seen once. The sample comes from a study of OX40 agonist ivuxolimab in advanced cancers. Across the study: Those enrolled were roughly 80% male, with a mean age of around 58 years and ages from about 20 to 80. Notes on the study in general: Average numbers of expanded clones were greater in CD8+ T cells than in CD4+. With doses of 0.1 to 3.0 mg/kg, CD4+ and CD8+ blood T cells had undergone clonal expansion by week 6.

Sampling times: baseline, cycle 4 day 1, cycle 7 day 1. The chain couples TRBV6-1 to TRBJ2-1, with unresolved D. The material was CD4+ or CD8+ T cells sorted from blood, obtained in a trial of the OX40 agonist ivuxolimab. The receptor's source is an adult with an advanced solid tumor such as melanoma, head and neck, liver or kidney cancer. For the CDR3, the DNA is TGTGCCAGCAGTGAAGACTACAATGAGCAGTTCTTC. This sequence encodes CASSEDYNEQFF.